The text below deals with one T cell receptor beta chain. Antigen unknown. V was shortened by 9 bases and J by 0 bases, with 14 bases between the two germline ends. Germline assignment: CDR1 LNHDA and CDR2 SQIVND (reference sequence). CDR3 length: 14 residues. Profiled with immunoSEQ multiplex PCR; TCRdb holds only in-frame clones, not every one. The sample consists of about 130,000 clones, 85% to 90% of them appearing once. The source of the sample is a study of cytomegalovirus exposure and HLA in healthy donors. The wider study: The same platform as the roughly 700 first-cohort repertoires was used for the 110 or so validation repertoires, a later analysis reported.

Findings and caveats of the study: According to a subsequent analysis, TCR clusters identified in the first cohort showed a tendency to co-occur across the roughly 120 validation repertoires.

From the 120-subject validation cohort, which was separate from the roughly 680-subject first cohort, the donors were drawn. This receptor was obtained from a woman between 18 and 30 years old in good health and CMV-seropositive. The material sequenced was PBMCs. The V and J genes are TRBV19 and TRBJ1-1; possibly TRBD1 for D (5 bases). CDR3 sequence (DNA): TGTGCCAGCCAATCGGGACTCATGAACACTGAAGCTTTCTTT. It translates to CASQSGLMNTEAFF.